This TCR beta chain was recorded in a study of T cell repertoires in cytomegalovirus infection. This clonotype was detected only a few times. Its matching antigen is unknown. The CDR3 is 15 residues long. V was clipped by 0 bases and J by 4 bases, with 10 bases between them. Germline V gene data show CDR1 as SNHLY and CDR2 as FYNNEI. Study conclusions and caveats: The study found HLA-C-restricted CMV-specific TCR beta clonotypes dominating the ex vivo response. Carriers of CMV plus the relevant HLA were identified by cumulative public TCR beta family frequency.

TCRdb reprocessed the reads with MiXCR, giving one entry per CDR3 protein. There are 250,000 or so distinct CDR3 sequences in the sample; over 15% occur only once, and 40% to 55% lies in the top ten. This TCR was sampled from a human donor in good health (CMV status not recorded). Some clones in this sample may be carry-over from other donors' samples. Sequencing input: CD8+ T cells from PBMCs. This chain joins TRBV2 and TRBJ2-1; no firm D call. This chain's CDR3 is CASSEALVIYNEQFF. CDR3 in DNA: TGTGCCAGCAGTGAAGCGCTGGTCATATACAATGAGCAGTTCTTC.